This entry is about one T cell receptor (beta chain). Libraries were prepared by immunoSEQ multiplex PCR; TCRdb keeps only in-frame clonotypes and omits some of them. The repertoire holds about 59,000 clones, with 90% to 95% as singletons. The CDR3 is 14 amino acids. V shed 7 bases, J shed 9 bases, and the junction held 8 bases outside the gene matches. CDR1 and CDR2 (germline): SNHLY, FYNNEI. The sample belongs to a study of technical replicates of blood from a handful of donors. This TCR came from a human donor in good health. Some clones in this sample may be carry-over from other donors' samples. Material: PBMCs. J is TRBJ1-6 and V is TRBV2, with 8 bases fitting TRBD1. The CDR3 DNA reads TGTGCCAGCATAAACAGGGGGAGTTTTTCACCCCTCCACTTT. Residues: CASINRGSFSPLHF.